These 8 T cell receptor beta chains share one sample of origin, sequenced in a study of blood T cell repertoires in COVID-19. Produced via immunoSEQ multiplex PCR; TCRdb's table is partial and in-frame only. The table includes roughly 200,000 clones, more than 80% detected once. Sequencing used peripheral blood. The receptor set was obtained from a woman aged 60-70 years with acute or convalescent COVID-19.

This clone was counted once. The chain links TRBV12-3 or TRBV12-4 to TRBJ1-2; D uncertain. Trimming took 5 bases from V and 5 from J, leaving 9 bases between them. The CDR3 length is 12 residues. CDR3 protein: CASSPQAYGYTF. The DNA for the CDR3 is TGTGCCAGCAGTCCCCAGGCGTATGGCTACACCTTC.

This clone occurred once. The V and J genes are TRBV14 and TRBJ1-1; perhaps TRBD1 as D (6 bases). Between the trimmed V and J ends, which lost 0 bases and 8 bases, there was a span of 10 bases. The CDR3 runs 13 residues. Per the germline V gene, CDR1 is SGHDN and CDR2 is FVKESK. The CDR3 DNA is TGTGCCAGCAGCCAAGATCTAAGGGGGGAAGCTTTCTTT. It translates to CASSQDLRGEAFF.

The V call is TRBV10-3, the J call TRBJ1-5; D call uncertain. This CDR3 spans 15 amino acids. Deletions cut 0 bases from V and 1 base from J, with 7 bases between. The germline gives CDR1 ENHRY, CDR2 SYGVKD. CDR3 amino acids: CAISESQVSNQPQHF. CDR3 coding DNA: TGTGCCATCAGTGAGTCACAAGTAAGCAATCAGCCCCAGCATTTT.

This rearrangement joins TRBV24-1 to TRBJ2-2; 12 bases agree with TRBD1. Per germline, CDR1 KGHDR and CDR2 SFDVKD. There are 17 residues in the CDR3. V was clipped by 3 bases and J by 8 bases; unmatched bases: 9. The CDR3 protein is CATSDPQGQGAIGELFF. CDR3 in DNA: TGTGCCACCAGTGATCCACAGGGACAGGGGGCGATTGGGGAGCTGTTTTTT.

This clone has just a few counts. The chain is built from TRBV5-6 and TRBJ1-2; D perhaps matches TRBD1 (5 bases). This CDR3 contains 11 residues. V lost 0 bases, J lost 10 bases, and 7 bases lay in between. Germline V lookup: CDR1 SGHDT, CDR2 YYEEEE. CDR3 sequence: CASSLGDFYTF. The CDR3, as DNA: TGTGCCAGCAGCTTGGGGGACTTCTACACCTTC.

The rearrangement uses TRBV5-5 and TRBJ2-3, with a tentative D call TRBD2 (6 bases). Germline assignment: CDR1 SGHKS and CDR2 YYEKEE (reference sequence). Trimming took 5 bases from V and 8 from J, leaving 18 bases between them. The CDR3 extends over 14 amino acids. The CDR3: CASRFAWDSGTQYF. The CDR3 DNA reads TGTGCCAGCAGGTTTGCCTGGGACTCGGGTACGCAGTATTTT.

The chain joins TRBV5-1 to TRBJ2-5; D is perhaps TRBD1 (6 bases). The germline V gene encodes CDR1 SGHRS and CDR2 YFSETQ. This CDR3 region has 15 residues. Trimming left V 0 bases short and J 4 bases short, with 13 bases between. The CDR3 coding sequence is TGCGCCAGCAGCTTGGTACAGGGTAATATAGAGACCCAGTACTTC. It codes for CASSLVQGNIETQYF.

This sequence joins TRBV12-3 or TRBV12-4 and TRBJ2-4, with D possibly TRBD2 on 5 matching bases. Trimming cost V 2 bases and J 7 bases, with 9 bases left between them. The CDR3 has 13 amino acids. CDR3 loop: CASSLNGLNIQYF. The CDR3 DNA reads TGTGCCAGCAGTTTAAATGGACTTAACATTCAGTACTTC.